This T cell receptor (beta chain) was sequenced in a study of shared clonotypes between healthy human individuals. Study-level background: A couple of women and a few men aged 18 to 49 served as donors.

This table comes from immunoSEQ multiplex PCR, and its TCRdb copy is limited to in-frame clones, with some not included. The data contain about 1.5 million clones, under 99% of them singletons. This CDR3 has 14 amino acids. The J segment lost 5 bases and the V segment lost 1 base, leaving 3 bases of the junction unmatched. The germline V gene has CDR1 SNHLY and CDR2 FYNNEI. The chain uses TRBV2 and TRBJ2-5; 8 bases map to TRBD2. This sequence originates from a man younger than 45 in good health. Sequencing used naive CD4+ T cells sorted from blood. The subset here: CD45RA+ positively selected. In nucleotides, the CDR3 is TGTGCCAGCAGTGAAGTGATAGCGGGGGAGACCCAGTACTTC. Its translation: CASSEVIAGETQYF.